This entry is about one TCR beta chain. This record comes from a study of blood T cell repertoires in COVID-19. The method was immunoSEQ multiplex PCR; TCRdb's version includes in-frame clones alone and lacks a portion of them. Here the sample spans approximately 70,000 clones, more than 90% being singletons. Germline V CDR1 and CDR2: SGHNT, YYREEE (reference sequence). The CDR3 contains 16 residues. The junction had 6 bases not matched to a gene; V was cut back by 1 base and J by 2 bases. The TCR originated in a human donor with active COVID-19. The donor label of this sample is uncertain. What was sequenced was peripheral blood. The V call is TRBV5-4, the J call TRBJ2-3; 8 bases align to TRBD2. Written as DNA, the CDR3 is TGTGCCAGCAGCTTGTGGCTAGCGGGTCTCACAGATACGCAGTATTTT. This translates into CASSLWLAGLTDTQYF.